These 18 T cell receptor beta chains originate from one sample sequenced in a study of CD8+CD57+ T cells in acquired aplastic anemia. Sequencing involved patients with CD8+CD57+ cell expansion previously shown by flow cytometry. Using genomic DNA as the template, TCR beta VDJ and CDR3 profiling was carried out. TCRdb processed the reads anew with MiXCR; each CDR3 protein has one entry. The sample includes about 470,000 distinct CDR3 sequences, under 40% of them seen just once. The sample was sorted CD4+, CD8+, or CD8+CD57+ T cells (not recorded which) from PBMCs. These receptors were taken from a human donor with aplastic anemia.

Many counts were recorded for this clonotype. The J gene is TRBJ2-7, the V gene TRBV7-3; 10 bases agree with TRBD2. This CDR3 is built from 17 residues. The V and J ends lost 2 bases and 2 bases, in that order; junction bases with no gene match: 9. CDR1 and CDR2 (germline): SGHTA, FQGTGA. The CDR3 sequence: CASSLQAGGPRTYEQYF. CDR3 coding DNA: TGTGCCAGCAGCTTACAAGCGGGAGGGCCGAGGACCTACGAGCAGTACTTC.

The chain combines TRBV5-1 with TRBJ1-4; D is unresolved. The CDR3 extends over 14 amino acids. With 6 bases removed from V and 0 bases from J, the gap between germline ends came to 9 bases. Germline assignment: CDR1 SGHRS and CDR2 YFSETQ. Here the CDR3 DNA reads TGCGCCAGCAAAGCGGTAGCAACTAATGAAAAACTGTTTTTT. Amino acid sequence: CASKAVATNEKLFF.

This clonotype has more than one count but fewer than ten. The V and J genes are TRBV7-3 and TRBJ2-7; D may be TRBD1 (6 bases). The germline V gene encodes CDR1 SGHTA and CDR2 FQGTGA. V gave up 3 bases and J gave up 0 bases, with 12 bases separating them. The CDR3 runs to 15 residues. CDR3 sequence (DNA): TGTGCCAGCAGCTTTTCAGGGGACGCCTCCTACGAGCAGTACTTC. It yields the protein CASSFSGDASYEQYF.

CDR3 sequence: CSVGQGRDYGYTF. For the CDR3, the DNA is TGCAGCGTTGGACAGGGACGGGACTATGGCTACACCTTC. The chain joins TRBV29-1 to TRBJ1-2; 7 bases align to TRBD1. Trimming at V came to 4 bases and at J to 3 bases, leaving 5 bases not matched to a gene. Germline V gives CDR1 SQVTM, CDR2 ANQGSEA. The CDR3 is 13 residues long.

The chain employs TRBV12-3 or TRBV12-4 and TRBJ2-2; TRBD2 agrees at 9 bases. The trim removed 8 bases at V and 7 bases at J, leaving 11 bases unmatched. The CDR3 runs 15 residues. CDR3 DNA: TGTGCCAGCCTCCGGGCGGGGGGGCTCATCGGGGAGCTGTTTTTT. It encodes CASLRAGGLIGELFF.

Concerning this clonotype itself: Relative to the germline gene, one junction end is altered; a read error may explain this. The gene calls are TRBV6-1 and TRBJ1-1; D is unresolved. Germline V gene data show CDR1 as MNHNS and CDR2 as SASEGT. The CDR3 is made up of 13 amino acids. This CDR3 reads CASREGPQVGAFF. CDR3 DNA: TGTGCCAGCAGAGAAGGTCCTCAGGTCGGGGCTTTCTTT.

This clonotype was observed a few times. The genes are TRBV20-1 and TRBJ1-2; D possibly corresponds to TRBD1 (5 bases). Germline values: CDR1 DFQATT, CDR2 SNEGSKA (reference sequence). The CDR3 runs 13 residues. V shed 3 bases and J shed 1 base, with 9 bases lying between them. This CDR3 is CSASRGNNYGYTF. DNA of the CDR3: TGCAGTGCTAGTCGGGGGAATAACTATGGCTACACCTTC.

This clonotype was detected only a few times. The V call is TRBV24-1, the J call TRBJ1-3; D remains unclear. Germline V gene lookup returns CDR1 KGHDR and CDR2 SFDVKD. V was cut by 0 bases and J by 0 bases, with 17 bases left in between. The CDR3 spans 19 residues. The CDR3 bases are TGTGCCACCAGTGATTTGGGAAGGGTAAAGAGAAGCTCTGGAAACACCATATATTTT. As protein: CATSDLGRVKRSSGNTIYF.

This clonotype was observed a handful of times. At one of its ends the junction is not consistent with the germline gene, which may arise from a read error. The V call is TRBV7-8, the J call TRBJ2-5; D ambiguous. The length of the CDR3 is 12 residues. Looked up from germline, CDR1 is SGHVS and CDR2 is FQNEAQ. The CDR3 nucleotides are TGTGCCAGCGGCTTAGCCCCGGAGACCCAGTACTTC. It codes for CASGLAPETQYF.

The table lists this clonotype with a few counts. The chain combines TRBV7-3 with TRBJ2-3; TRBD2 matches 7 bases. The CDR3 sequence is 13 residues long. Germline values: CDR1 SGHTA, CDR2 FQGTGA. V lost 9 bases, J lost 5 bases, and 8 bases stayed unmatched. In DNA, the CDR3 is TGTGCCAGTGGGGGGGGGAAAAAAGATACGCAGTATTTT. The encoded protein is CASGGGKKDTQYF.

The rearrangement links TRBV20-1 to TRBJ1-4; D unresolved. There are 11 residues in the CDR3. Germline values: CDR1 DFQATT, CDR2 SNEGSKA (reference sequence). V dropped 1 base and J dropped 7 bases, with 4 bases sitting between them. CDR3 bases: TGCAGTGCTAGAGGACTTGAAAAACTGTTTTTT. Protein: CSARGLEKLFF.

The chain joins TRBV11-2 to TRBJ1-1, with a weak D call TRBD1 (5 bases). The CDR3 runs to 15 residues. CDR1 and CDR2 from the germline V gene are SGHAT and FQNNGV. V shed 1 base and J shed 3 bases, with 12 bases lying between them. CDR3 protein: CASSLGPGRDTEAFF. CDR3 nucleotide sequence: TGTGCCAGCAGCTTAGGTCCAGGGAGGGACACTGAAGCTTTCTTT. The full variable domain, rest sourced from reference TRBV11-2 and TRBJ1-1, is EAGVAQSPRYKIIEKRQSVAFWCNPISGHATLYWYQQILGQGPKLLIQFQNNGVVDDSQLPKDRFSAERLKGVDSTLKIQPAKLEDSAVYLCASSLGPGRDTEAFFGQGTRLTVV.

The rearrangement links TRBV20-1 to TRBJ2-5, with TRBD2 matching 12 bases. The CDR3 runs 15 residues. The trim removed 5 bases at V and 2 bases at J, leaving 6 bases unmatched. Germline V gene data show CDR1 as DFQATT and CDR2 as SNEGSKA (reference sequence). CDR3 nucleotides: TGCAGTGCTGGACCCGGGACTAGCGGGCAAGAGACCCAGTACTTC. It codes for CSAGPGTSGQETQYF.

Only a few counts were recorded for this clonotype. CDR3 sequence reads: CASSKRGPPLDTQYF. Written as DNA, the CDR3 is TGTGCCAGCAGCAAGCGGGGGCCCCCGTTAGATACGCAGTATTTT. The V gene is TRBV11-2, the J gene TRBJ2-3; 8 nucleotides line up with TRBD2. The V and J ends lost 5 bases and 5 bases, in that order; junction bases with no gene match: 9. This CDR3 is 15 amino acids long. Germline V gives CDR1 SGHAT, CDR2 FQNNGV.

At least ten counts were recorded for this clonotype. The V call is TRBV15, the J call TRBJ1-4; no definite D call. Germline CDR1 LNHNV, CDR2 YYDKDF (reference sequence). V was pared by 4 bases and J by 0 bases, with 12 bases between. CDR3 length equals 16 residues. The CDR3 coding sequence is TGTGCCACCAGCAAGAGGGCTGTCGCAACTAATGAAAAACTGTTTTTT. Amino acids: CATSKRAVATNEKLFF.

This clonotype was seen more than once but under ten times. This chain joins TRBV9 and TRBJ2-1; TRBD2 matches at 8 bases. The V gene end was trimmed by 1 base and the J gene end by 4 bases; junction bases not matched to a gene: 1. The CDR3 is made up of 14 amino acids. Looked up from germline, CDR1 is SGDLS and CDR2 is YYNGEE. Here the CDR3 reads CASSVSGGYNEQFF. The CDR3 coding sequence is TGTGCCAGCAGCGTAAGCGGGGGATACAATGAGCAGTTCTTC.

Ten or more counts support this clonotype. The chain joins TRBV25-1 to TRBJ1-6; tentatively, D is TRBD1 (6 bases). Germline-derived CDR1 and CDR2 are MGHDK and SYGVNS. The CDR3 spans 14 residues. Trimming cost V 4 bases and J 8 bases, with 12 bases left between them. CDR3 protein: CASSATGSDSPLHF. The CDR3 coding sequence is TGTGCCAGCAGTGCTACAGGGTCTGATTCACCCCTCCACTTT.

The chain combines TRBV5-1 with TRBJ1-2; D perhaps matches TRBD1 (5 bases). V lost 3 bases and J lost 6, with 12 bases in between. Germline V gene data show CDR1 as SGHRS and CDR2 as YFSETQ. The CDR3 is 13 amino acids. The DNA of the CDR3 is TGCGCCAGCAGCTGGTCCCAGGGCGATGGCTACACCTTC. This codes for CASSWSQGDGYTF.